The TCR beta chain described here comes from a study of T-cell reconstitution after alpha-beta-depleted transplantation in children. Germline CDR1 SGHKS, CDR2 YYEKEE (reference sequence). The CDR3 sequence is 14 residues long. Trimming cost V 1 base and J 3 bases; bases outside gene matches: 4. Using unique molecular identifiers, the investigators prepared the TCRbeta library. TCRdb recomputed calls from the PCR reads with MiXCR, one row per CDR3 protein. The sample gives 17,000 or so distinct CDR3 sequences, around an eighth of which show up once; around 71% is in the top ten. Study conclusions and caveats: TCRbeta diversity was high at day 60 in some patients (a result of surviving recipient T cells and thymic progenitors).

A note on this clonotype: What it binds is unknown.

The sequences come from PBMCs, mostly from graft donor cells, collected 180 days after TCRalphabeta/CD19-depleted stem cell transplant. The chain links TRBV5-5 to TRBJ2-7; 7 bases match TRBD1. This TCR was recovered from a boy younger than two who had a stem cell transplant for Wiskott-Aldrich syndrome, so the T cells may come from the graft donor. The CDR3 loop is CASSLLGDSYEQYF. The CDR3 DNA reads as TGTGCCAGCAGCTTGTTAGGGGACAGCTACGAGCAGTACTTC.